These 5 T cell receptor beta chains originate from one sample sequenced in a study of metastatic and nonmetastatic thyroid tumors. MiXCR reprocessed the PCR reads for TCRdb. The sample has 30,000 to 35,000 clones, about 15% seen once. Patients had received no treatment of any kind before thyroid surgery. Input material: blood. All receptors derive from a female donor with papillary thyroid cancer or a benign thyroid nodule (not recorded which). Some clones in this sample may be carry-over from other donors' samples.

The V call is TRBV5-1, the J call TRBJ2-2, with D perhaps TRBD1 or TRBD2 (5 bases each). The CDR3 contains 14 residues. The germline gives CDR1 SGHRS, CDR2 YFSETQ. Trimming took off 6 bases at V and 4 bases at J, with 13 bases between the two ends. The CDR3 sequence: CASTFGGRTGELFF. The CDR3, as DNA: TGCGCCAGCACGTTTGGGGGTCGCACCGGGGAGCTGTTTTTT.

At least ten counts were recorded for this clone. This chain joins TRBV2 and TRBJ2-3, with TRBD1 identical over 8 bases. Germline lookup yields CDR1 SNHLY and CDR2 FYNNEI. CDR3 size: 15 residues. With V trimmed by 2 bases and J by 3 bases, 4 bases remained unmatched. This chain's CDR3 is CASSESRGRTDTQYF. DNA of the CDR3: TGTGCCAGCAGTGAATCCAGGGGGCGGACAGATACGCAGTATTTT.

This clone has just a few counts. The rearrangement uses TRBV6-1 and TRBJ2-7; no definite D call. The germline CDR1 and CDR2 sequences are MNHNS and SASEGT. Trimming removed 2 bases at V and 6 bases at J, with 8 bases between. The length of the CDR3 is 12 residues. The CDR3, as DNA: TGTGCCAGCAGTGAAATGTGGTCCGAGCAGTACTTC. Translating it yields CASSEMWSEQYF.

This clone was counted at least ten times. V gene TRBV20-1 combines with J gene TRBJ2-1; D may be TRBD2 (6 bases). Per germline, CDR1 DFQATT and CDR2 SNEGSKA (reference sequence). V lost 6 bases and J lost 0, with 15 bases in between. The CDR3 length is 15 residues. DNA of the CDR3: TGCAGTGCCCCTTTACCGGGGGACTCCTACAATGAGCAGTTCTTC. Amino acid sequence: CSAPLPGDSYNEQFF.

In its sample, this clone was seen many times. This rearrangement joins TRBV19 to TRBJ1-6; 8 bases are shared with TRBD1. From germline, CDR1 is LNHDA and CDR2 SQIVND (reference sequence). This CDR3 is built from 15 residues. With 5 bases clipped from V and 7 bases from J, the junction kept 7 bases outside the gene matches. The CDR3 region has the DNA TGTGCCAGTAGTCCTTGGACAGGGAGGAATTCACCCCTCCACTTT. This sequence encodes CASSPWTGRNSPLHF.